The 7 T cell receptor beta chains listed next were all sequenced from one sample in a study of Ad26.COV2.S vaccination and SARS-CoV-2 variants. The treatment denotes: some 20 received Ad26.COV2.S at low or high dose, single or two shots; roughly 5 received placebo; per-sample allocation not given. Sample collection was performed on day 63 after the first vaccine or placebo injection. Produced via immunoSEQ multiplex PCR; TCRdb's table is partial and in-frame only. The sample holds some 320,000 clones, 85% seen once. The sequences come from peripheral blood, collected in a trial of Ad26.COV2.S vaccine versus placebo. These receptors were taken from a person aged 18 to 65 who received the Ad26.COV2.S COVID-19 vaccine or a placebo.

V usage is TRBV9 and J usage is TRBJ2-2, with 10 bases fitting TRBD1. Germline CDR1 and CDR2: SGDLS and YYNGEE. After removal of 3 bases from V and 3 bases from J, the junction contained 5 bases not matched to a gene. This CDR3 is built from 16 residues. For the CDR3, the DNA is TGTGCCAGCAGCGCCCCCGGGACAGGGGACACCGGGGAGCTGTTTTTT. Its translation: CASSAPGTGDTGELFF.

CDR3 protein: CASSQEWGGLIYEQYF. DNA of the CDR3: TGCGCCAGCAGCCAAGAATGGGGGGGGCTCATCTACGAGCAGTACTTC. The chain couples TRBV4-1 to TRBJ2-7; D may be TRBD2 (7 bases). Deletions cut 0 bases from V and 3 bases from J, with 15 bases between. CDR1 is MGHRA, CDR2 YSYEKL, per germline. This CDR3 has 16 residues.

The chain joins TRBV18 to TRBJ2-3; TRBD2 might be the D (7 bases). The CDR3 is made up of 15 amino acids. Germline loops: CDR1 KGHSH, CDR2 LQKENI. Trimming took off 4 bases at V and 0 bases at J, with 11 bases between the two ends. The CDR3 spells CASSRGGDSTDTQYF. CDR3 in DNA: TGTGCCAGCTCACGAGGGGGGGACAGCACAGATACGCAGTATTTT.

This chain links TRBV7-2 with TRBJ1-6; D gene uncertain. Germline lookup yields CDR1 SGHTA and CDR2 FQGNSA. Trimming stripped 2 bases from V and 7 bases from J, with 18 bases between. The CDR3 is made up of 17 amino acids. In DNA, the CDR3 is TGTGCCAGCAGCTTAATTCGGCTCGGGCCGCCGAATTCACCCCTCCACTTT. Encoded protein: CASSLIRLGPPNSPLHF.

The genes are TRBV5-1 and TRBJ2-3; D gene uncertain. Trimming shortened V by 1 base and J by 2 bases, and 8 bases separated the two germline ends. CDR1 and CDR2 from the germline V gene are SGHRS and YFSETQ. The CDR3 is 14 amino acids. Here the CDR3 DNA reads TGCGCCAGCAGCTTGAGCCTTTCCACAGATACGCAGTATTTT. This codes for CASSLSLSTDTQYF.

The V gene is TRBV9, the J gene TRBJ1-2; no definite D call. The CDR3 totals 15 residues. Germline values: CDR1 SGDLS, CDR2 YYNGEE. The ends were cut back, 1 base at V and 4 bases at J, with 14 bases in the middle. The chain's CDR3 is CASSVSAAQIYGYTF. As DNA, the CDR3 is TGTGCCAGCAGCGTATCAGCAGCCCAGATCTATGGCTACACCTTC. The entire variable domain, with the rest obtained from reference TRBV9 and TRBJ1-2, is as follows: DSGVTQTPKHLITATGQRVTLRCSPRSGDLSVYWYQQSLDQGLQFLIQYYNGEERAKGNILERFSAQQFPDLHSELNLSSLELGDSALYFCASSVSAAQIYGYTFGSGTRLTVV.

V gene TRBV5-8 combines with J gene TRBJ2-7; 9 bases are shared with TRBD1. CDR3 size: 15 residues. CDR1 is SGHTS, CDR2 YDEGEE, per germline. With 3 bases clipped from V and 4 bases from J, the junction kept 8 bases outside the gene matches. CDR3 nucleotides: TGTGCCAGCAGCTGGGGACAGGGTGGATTATACGAGCAGTACTTC. It specifies CASSWGQGGLYEQYF. Complete variable domain (other parts from reference TRBV5-8 and TRBJ2-7): EAGVTQSPTHLIKTRGQQATLRCSPISGHTSVYWYQQALGLGLQFLLWYDEGEERNRGNFPPRFSGRQFPNYSSELNVNALELEDSALYLCASSWGQGGLYEQYFGPGTRLTVT.